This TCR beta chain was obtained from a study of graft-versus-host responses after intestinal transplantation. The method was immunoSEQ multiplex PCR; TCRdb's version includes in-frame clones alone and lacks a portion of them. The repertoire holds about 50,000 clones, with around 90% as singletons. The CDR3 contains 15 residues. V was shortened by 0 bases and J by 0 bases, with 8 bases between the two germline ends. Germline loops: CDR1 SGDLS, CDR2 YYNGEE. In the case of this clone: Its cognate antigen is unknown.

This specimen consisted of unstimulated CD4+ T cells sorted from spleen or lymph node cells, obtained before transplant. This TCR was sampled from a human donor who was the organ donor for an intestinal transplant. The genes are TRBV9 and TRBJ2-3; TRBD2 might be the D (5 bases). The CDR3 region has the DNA TGTGCCAGCAGCGTAGTTAGCGAAAGCACAGATACGCAGTATTTT. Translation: CASSVVSESTDTQYF.